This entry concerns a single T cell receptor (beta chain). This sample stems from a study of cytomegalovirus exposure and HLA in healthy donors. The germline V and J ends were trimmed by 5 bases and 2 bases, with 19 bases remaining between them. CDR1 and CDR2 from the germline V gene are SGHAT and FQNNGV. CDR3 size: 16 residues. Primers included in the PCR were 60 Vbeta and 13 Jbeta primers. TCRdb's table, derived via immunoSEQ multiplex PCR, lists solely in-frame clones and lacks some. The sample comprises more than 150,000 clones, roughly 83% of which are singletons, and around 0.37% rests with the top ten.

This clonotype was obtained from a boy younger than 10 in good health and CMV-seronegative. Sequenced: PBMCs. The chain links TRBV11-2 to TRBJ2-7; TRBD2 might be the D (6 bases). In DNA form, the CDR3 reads TGTGCCAGCAGCCCTTCGGCAGGGACTGTTACCTACGAGCAGTACTTC. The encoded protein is CASSPSAGTVTYEQYF.